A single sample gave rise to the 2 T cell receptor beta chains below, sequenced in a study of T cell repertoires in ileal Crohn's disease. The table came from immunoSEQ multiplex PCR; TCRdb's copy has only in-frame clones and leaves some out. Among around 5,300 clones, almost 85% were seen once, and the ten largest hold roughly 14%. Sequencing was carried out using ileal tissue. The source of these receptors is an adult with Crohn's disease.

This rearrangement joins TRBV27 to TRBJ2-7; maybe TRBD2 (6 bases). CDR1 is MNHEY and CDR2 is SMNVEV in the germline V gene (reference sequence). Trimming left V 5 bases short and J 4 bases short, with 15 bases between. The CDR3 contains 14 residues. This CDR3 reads CASSRPGGNYEQYF. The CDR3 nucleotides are TGTGCCAGCAGTCGCCCCGGGGGAAATTACGAGCAGTACTTC.

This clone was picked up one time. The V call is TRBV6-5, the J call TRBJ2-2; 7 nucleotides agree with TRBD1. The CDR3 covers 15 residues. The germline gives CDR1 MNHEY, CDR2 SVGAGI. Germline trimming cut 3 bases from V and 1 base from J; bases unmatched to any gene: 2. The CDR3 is CASSYRGLNTGELFF. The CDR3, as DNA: TGTGCCAGCAGTTATAGGGGGCTGAACACCGGGGAGCTGTTTTTT.